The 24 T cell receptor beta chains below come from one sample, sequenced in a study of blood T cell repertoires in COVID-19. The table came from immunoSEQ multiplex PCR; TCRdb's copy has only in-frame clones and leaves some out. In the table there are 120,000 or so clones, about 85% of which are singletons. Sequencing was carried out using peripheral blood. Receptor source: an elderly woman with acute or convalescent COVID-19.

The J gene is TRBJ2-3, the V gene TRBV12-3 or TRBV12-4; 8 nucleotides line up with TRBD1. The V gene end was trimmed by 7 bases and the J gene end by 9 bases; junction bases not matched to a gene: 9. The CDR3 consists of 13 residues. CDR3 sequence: CASTQSRQGTQYF. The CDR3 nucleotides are TGTGCCAGCACCCAATCCAGACAGGGGACGCAGTATTTT.

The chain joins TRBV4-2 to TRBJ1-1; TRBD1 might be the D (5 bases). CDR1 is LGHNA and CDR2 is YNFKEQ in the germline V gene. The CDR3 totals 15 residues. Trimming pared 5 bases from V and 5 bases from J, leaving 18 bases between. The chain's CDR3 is CASSTSAGQRTEAFF. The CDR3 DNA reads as TGTGCCAGCAGCACAAGCGCAGGGCAGAGAACTGAAGCTTTCTTT.

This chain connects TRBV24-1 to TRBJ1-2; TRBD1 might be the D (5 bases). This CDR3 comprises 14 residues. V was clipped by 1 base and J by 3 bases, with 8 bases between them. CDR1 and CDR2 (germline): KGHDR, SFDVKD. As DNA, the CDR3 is TGTGCCACCAGTGATTTAGGCAGGGACTATGGCTACACCTTC. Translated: CATSDLGRDYGYTF.

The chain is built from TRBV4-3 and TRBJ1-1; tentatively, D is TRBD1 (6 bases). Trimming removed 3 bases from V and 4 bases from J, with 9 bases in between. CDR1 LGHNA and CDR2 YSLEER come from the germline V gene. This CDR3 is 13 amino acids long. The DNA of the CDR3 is TGCGCCAGCAGCCATGCCAGGGGCACTGAAGCTTTCTTT. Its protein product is CASSHARGTEAFF.

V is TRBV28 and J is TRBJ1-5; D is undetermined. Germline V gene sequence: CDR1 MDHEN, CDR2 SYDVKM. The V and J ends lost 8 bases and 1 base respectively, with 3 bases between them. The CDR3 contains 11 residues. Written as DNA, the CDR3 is TGTGCCAGCGTAAGCAATCAGCCCCAGCATTTT. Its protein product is CASVSNQPQHF.

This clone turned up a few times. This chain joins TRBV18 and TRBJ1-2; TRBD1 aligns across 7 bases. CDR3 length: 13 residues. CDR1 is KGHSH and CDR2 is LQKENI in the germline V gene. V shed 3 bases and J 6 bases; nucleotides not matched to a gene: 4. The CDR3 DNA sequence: TGTGCCAGCTCACCGACCGACAGGGATGGCTACACCTTC. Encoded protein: CASSPTDRDGYTF.

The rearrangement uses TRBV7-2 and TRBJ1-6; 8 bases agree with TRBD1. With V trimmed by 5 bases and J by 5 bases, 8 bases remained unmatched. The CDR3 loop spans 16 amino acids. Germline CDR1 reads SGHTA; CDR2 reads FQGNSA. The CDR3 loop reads CASSPARGQDNSPLHF. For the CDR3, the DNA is TGTGCCAGCAGCCCCGCCAGGGGGCAGGATAATTCACCCCTCCACTTT.

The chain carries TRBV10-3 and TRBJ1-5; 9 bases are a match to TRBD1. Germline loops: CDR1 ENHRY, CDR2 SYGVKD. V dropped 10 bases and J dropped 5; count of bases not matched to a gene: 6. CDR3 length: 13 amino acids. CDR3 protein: CATGTGLDQPQHF. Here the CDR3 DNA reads TGTGCCACCGGGACAGGGTTGGATCAGCCCCAGCATTTT.

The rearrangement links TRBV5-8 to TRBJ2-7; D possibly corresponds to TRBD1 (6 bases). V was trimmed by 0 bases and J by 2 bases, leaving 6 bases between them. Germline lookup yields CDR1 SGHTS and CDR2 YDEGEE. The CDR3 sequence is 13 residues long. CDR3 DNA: TGTGCCAGCAGCTTGGAGGGGGCCTACGAGCAGTACTTC. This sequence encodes CASSLEGAYEQYF.

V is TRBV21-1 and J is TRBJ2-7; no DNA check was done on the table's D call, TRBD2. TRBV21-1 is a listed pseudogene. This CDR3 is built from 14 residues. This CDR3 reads CASSRTDGTYEQYV. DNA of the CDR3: TGTGCCAGCAGCCGGACTGATGGAACCTACGAGCAGTACGTC.

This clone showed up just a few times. The CDR3 sequence is CASSMLTGDYEQYF. The CDR3 DNA reads TGTGCCAGTAGTATGCTGACAGGAGACTACGAGCAGTACTTC. The V call is TRBV19, the J call TRBJ2-7; D perhaps matches TRBD1 (6 bases). V was pared by 3 bases and J by 3 bases, with 12 bases between. The CDR3 consists of 14 residues. Germline CDR1 LNHDA, CDR2 SQIVND (reference sequence).

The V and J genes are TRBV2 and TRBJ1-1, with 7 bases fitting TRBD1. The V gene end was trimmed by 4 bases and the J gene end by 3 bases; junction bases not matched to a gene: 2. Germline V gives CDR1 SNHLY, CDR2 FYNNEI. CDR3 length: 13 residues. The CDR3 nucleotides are TGTGCCAGCAGTGGACAGGGCTACACTGAAGCTTTCTTT. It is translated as CASSGQGYTEAFF.

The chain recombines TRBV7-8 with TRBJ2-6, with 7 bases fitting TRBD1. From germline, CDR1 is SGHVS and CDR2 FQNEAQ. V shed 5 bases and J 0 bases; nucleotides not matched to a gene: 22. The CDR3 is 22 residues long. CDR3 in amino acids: CASSAVMGSGQFISSGANVLTF. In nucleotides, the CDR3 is TGTGCCAGCAGCGCAGTAATGGGCTCGGGACAGTTCATTAGCTCTGGGGCCAACGTCCTGACTTTC.

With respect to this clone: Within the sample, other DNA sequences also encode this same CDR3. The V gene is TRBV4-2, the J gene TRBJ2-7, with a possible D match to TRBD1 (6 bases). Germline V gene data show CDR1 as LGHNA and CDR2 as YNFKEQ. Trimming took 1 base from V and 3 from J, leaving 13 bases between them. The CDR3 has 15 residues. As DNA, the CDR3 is TGTGCCAGCAGCCAAGCTTCCGGACAGAGCTACGAGCAGTACTTC. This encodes CASSQASGQSYEQYF.

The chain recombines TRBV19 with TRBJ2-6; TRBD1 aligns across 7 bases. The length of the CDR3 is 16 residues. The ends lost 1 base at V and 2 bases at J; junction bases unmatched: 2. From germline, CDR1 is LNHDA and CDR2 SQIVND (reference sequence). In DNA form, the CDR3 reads TGTGCCAGTAGTATAGGTACAGGGGCTGGGGCCAACGTCCTGACTTTC. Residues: CASSIGTGAGANVLTF.

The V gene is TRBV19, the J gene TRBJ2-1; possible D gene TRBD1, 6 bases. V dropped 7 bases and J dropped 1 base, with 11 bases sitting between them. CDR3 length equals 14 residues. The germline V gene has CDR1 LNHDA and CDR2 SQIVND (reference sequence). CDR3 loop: CASTPTGSYNEQFF. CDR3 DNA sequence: TGTGCCAGTACCCCGACAGGTTCCTACAATGAGCAGTTCTTC.

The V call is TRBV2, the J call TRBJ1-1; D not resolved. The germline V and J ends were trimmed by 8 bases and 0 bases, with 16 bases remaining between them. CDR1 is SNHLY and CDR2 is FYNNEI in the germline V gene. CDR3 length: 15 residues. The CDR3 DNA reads TGTGCCAGCGGGAAGGTGTCGGGGATGAACACTGAAGCTTTCTTT. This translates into CASGKVSGMNTEAFF.

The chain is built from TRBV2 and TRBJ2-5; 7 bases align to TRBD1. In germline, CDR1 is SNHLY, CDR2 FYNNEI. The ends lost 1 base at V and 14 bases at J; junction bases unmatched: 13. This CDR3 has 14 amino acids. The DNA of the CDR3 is TGTGCCAGCAGTGAAGTCGACAGGGCCGGGGTGGTATACTTC. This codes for CASSEVDRAGVVYF.

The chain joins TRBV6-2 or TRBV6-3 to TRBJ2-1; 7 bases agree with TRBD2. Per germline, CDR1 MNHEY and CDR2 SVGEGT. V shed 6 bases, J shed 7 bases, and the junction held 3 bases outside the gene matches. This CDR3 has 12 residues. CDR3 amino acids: CASSGGWNEQFF. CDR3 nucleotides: TGTGCCAGCAGCGGGGGGTGGAATGAGCAGTTCTTC.

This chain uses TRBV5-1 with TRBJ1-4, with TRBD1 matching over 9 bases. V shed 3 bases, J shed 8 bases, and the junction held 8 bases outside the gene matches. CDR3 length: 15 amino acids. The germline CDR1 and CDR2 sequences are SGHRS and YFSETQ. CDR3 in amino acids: CASSSTGGEREKLFF. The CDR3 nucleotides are TGCGCCAGCAGCTCCACAGGGGGCGAGAGGGAAAAACTGTTTTTT.

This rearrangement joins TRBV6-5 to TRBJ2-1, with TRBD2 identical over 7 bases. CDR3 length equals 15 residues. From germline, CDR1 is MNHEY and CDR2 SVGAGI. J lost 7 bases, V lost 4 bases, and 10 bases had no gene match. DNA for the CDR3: TGTGCCAGCAGTTCCCCTAGCGGCCGGGGGAATGAGCAGTTCTTC. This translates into CASSSPSGRGNEQFF.

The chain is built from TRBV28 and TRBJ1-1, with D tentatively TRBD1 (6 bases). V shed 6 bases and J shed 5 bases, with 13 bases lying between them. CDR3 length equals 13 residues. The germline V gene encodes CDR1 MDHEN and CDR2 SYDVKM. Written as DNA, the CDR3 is TGTGCCAGCAGCCGAGACAGGTATACTGAAGCTTTCTTT. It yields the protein CASSRDRYTEAFF.

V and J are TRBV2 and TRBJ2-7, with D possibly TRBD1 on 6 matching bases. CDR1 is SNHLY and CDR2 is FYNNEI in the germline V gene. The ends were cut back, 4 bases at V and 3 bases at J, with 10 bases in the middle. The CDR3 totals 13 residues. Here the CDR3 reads CASSGARGYEQYV. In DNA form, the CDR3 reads TGTGCCAGCAGTGGGGCCAGGGGCTACGAGCAGTACGTC.

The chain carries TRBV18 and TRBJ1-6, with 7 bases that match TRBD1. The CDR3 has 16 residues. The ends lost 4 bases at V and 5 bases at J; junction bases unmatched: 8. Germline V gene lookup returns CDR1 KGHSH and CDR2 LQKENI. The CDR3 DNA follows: TGTGCCAGCTCACGTGGACCGGGACAGAATAATTCACCCCTCCACTTT. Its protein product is CASSRGPGQNNSPLHF.